Listed below are T cell receptor beta chains from one sample, sequenced in a study of blood T cell repertoires in COVID-19. Only in-frame clones appear in the TCRdb table, and some are missing; sequencing was by immunoSEQ multiplex PCR. Of fewer than 250,000 clones detected, about 86% appear once; the ten largest clones hold about 8.1%. The sample comprised peripheral blood. The receptor source for this set is a woman between 45 and 60 years old with acute or convalescent COVID-19. The CDR3 runs from the conserved cysteine through the conserved F or W. The order of the fields is J gene, clone size, V gene, D gene, CDR3 DNA, CDR3 protein. The D gene is left open where the match is weak. Rows give clone size only sometimes, using once, few, many, or a class for an expanded clone.

TRBJ2-7 | . | TRBV6-6 | . | TGTGCCAGCAGTTACTCTACCTACGAGCAGTACTTC | CASSYSTYEQYF
TRBJ2-2 | once | TRBV10-2 | TRBD1 | TGCGCCAGCAGGTGGGAGACAGGGATCACCGGGGAGCTGTTTTTT | CASRWETGITGELFF
TRBJ2-2 | . | TRBV28 | TRBD1 | TGTGCCAGCAACCAGGACAGGGTCACCGGGGAGCTGTTTTTT | CASNQDRVTGELFF
TRBJ1-4 | . | TRBV19 | TRBD1 | TGTGCCAGTAGTTTGGGACAGGGAAGGCATGAAAAACTGTTTTTT | CASSLGQGRHEKLFF
TRBJ2-5 | once | TRBV5-6 | TRBD2 | TGTGCCAGCAGCTTACTAGCGGGAGCCCACGAGACCCAGTACTTC | CASSLLAGAHETQYF
TRBJ2-1 | . | TRBV11-2 | . | TGTGCCAGCAGCGCCCTCGGAGGGGCATCCTCCTACAATGAGCAGTTCTTC | CASSALGGASSYNEQFF
TRBJ2-3 | . | TRBV19 | TRBD2 | TGTGCCAGTAGTATAGGACTAGCGGGAGTTTTGAATACGCAGTATTTT | CASSIGLAGVLNTQYF
TRBJ2-7 | . | TRBV28 | . | TGTGCCAGCAGAATGGACACCGGGGGCGAGCAGTACTTC | CASRMDTGGEQYF
TRBJ1-2 | . | TRBV29-1 | TRBD1 | TGCAGCGTTGAAGGGGGGACAGGGTGGATGAGCTATGGCTACACCTTC | CSVEGGTGWMSYGYTF
TRBJ1-6 | . | TRBV6-6 | TRBD1 | TGTGCCAGCAGTCCCCCCCCCTATGGCGGGACAGGCGATTCACCCCTCCACTTT | CASSPPPYGGTGDSPLHF
TRBJ2-1 | . | TRBV2 | TRBD2 | TGTGCCAGCAGTGACCGAGCGGGGCTTTACAATGAGCAGTTCTTC | CASSDRAGLYNEQFF
TRBJ1-1 | once | TRBV7-9 | . | TGTGCCAGCAGCTTAGCTTTGTCGGTGGAGACTGAAGCTTTCTTT | CASSLALSVETEAFF
TRBJ2-1 | once | TRBV27 | . | TGTGCCAGCAGTTTGAGGCAGATCCTGTTCTTC | CASSLRQILFF
TRBJ2-2 | . | TRBV24-1 | TRBD2 | TGTGCCACCAGTGCAACCGGGACTAGCACCGGGGAGCTGTTTTTT | CATSATGTSTGELFF
TRBJ1-4 | . | TRBV6-1 | TRBD1 | TGTGCCAGCAGTGACACAATAAGGGACAGGGGGGGTGAAAAACTGTTTTTT | CASSDTIRDRGGEKLFF
TRBJ2-2 | . | TRBV19 | . | TGTGCCAGTAGCCTCCGCGGGCAGAACACCGGGGAGCTGTTTTTT | CASSLRGQNTGELFF
TRBJ2-7 | . | TRBV12-5 | TRBD2 | TGTGCTAGTGGTTTGGTACTCGGGCGGGAGGGCCCGAACGAGCAGTACTTC | CASGLVLGREGPNEQYF
TRBJ2-5 | . | TRBV19 | TRBD2 | TGTGCCACTTCGAGCGGGAGGGCCTATGAGACCCAGTACTTC | CATSSGRAYETQYF
TRBJ2-3 | . | TRBV2 | . | TGTGCCAGCACATTTAGCACAGATACGCAGTATTTT | CASTFSTDTQYF
TRBJ2-7 | . | TRBV4-1 | TRBD2 | TGCGCCAGCAGCCAAGAGACTAGCGGGAGCTCCTACGAGCAGTACTTC | CASSQETSGSSYEQYF
TRBJ2-7 | . | TRBV11-2 | . | TGTGCCAGCAGCTTAGATGGGGGACGGACCCCCTCCGGGACTTACGAGCAGTACTTC | CASSLDGGRTPSGTYEQYF
TRBJ2-6 | . | TRBV27 | . | TGTGCCAGCAGTTTAAATGGGGCTGTCGGGGCCAACGTCCTGACTTTC | CASSLNGAVGANVLTF
TRBJ2-7 | . | TRBV21-1 | . | TGTGCCAGCAACCCGGAGTGGCTAGCGGCCTACGAGCAGTACTTC | CASNPEWLAAYEQYF
TRBJ2-5 | . | TRBV19 | TRBD1 | TGTGCCAGTAGCGGGACAGGAGAAGAGACCCAGTACTTC | CASSGTGEETQYF
TRBJ2-7 | . | TRBV4-2 | . | TGTGCCAGCAGCCAAGGAGGGTTCTCCTACGAGCAGTACTTC | CASSQGGFSYEQYF
TRBJ1-3 | . | TRBV18 | . | TGTGCCAGCTCACCGTTAGCGGACCCCTCTGGAAACACCATATATTTT | CASSPLADPSGNTIYF
TRBJ2-1 | . | TRBV27 | TRBD2 | TGTGCCAGCGCCCCCAGCGGGATTTCGAATGAGCAGTTCTTC | CASAPSGISNEQFF
TRBJ2-2 | . | TRBV5-1 | TRBD2 | TGCGCCAGCAGCTTAACGGGAGGCGGGACCGGGGAGCTGTTTTTT | CASSLTGGGTGELFF
TRBJ1-1 | . | TRBV6-2/TRBV6-3 | TRBD1 | TGTGCCAGCAGTTACCCGACAGGGGAACACACTGAAGCTTTCTTT | CASSYPTGEHTEAFF
TRBJ2-7 | . | TRBV2 | TRBD2 | TGTGCCAGCAGCGCCGACGCCGGGACTAGCGGGCCCTACGAGCAGTACTTC | CASSADAGTSGPYEQYF
TRBJ1-2 | . | TRBV6-1 | . | TGTGCCAGCAGTGAAGCGCTCACGGCACCCGGGGTTGGCTACACCTTC | CASSEALTAPGVGYTF
TRBJ2-1 | . | TRBV19 | TRBD1 | TGTGCCAGTAGCCCCGACAGGGGGGTTTACAATGAGCAGTTCTTC | CASSPDRGVYNEQFF
TRBJ1-1 | . | TRBV10-1 | . | TGCGCCAGCAGTTCTGACAGGAACACTGAAGCTTTCTTT | CASSSDRNTEAFF
TRBJ2-1 | once | TRBV12-5 | TRBD1 | TGTGCTAGAGAAACCGGGACAGGAGTGTTCAATGAGCAGTTCTTC | CARETGTGVFNEQFF
TRBJ1-2 | . | TRBV24-1 | . | TGTGCCACCAGTGATAAAGCGAACTATGGCTACACCTTC | CATSDKANYGYTF
TRBJ2-7 | . | TRBV6-5 | TRBD1 | TGTGCCAGCAGGTTCCTTAGGACAGGGGAGTCCGAGCAGTACTTC | CASRFLRTGESEQYF
TRBJ1-1 | many | TRBV5-6 | TRBD1 | TGTGCCAGCAGCCTGGACAGGGGAACTGAAGCTTTCTTT | CASSLDRGTEAFF
TRBJ1-6 | few | TRBV19 | TRBD1 | TGTGCCACCGGACAGGGCCTTAATTCACCCCTCCACTTT | CATGQGLNSPLHF
TRBJ2-3 | . | TRBV7-3 | TRBD2 | TGTGCCAGCAGCCAGAGCGGGGCCACAGATACGCAGTATTTT | CASSQSGATDTQYF
TRBJ1-4 | . | TRBV5-1 | . | TGCGCCAGCAGCTTGGGAGGGAGGACTAATGAAAAACTGTTTTTT | CASSLGGRTNEKLFF
TRBJ1-5 | . | TRBV19 | . | TGTGCCAGTAGTATTGCGGGGCTCAAACTAAATCAGCCCCAGCATTTT | CASSIAGLKLNQPQHF
TRBJ2-2 | . | TRBV10-3 | TRBD2 | TGTGCCATCAGTGGGGCCCCTTCTAGCGGGAGCGTCGGGGAGCTGTTTTTT | CAISGAPSSGSVGELFF
TRBJ2-4 | . | TRBV11-3 | TRBD1 | TGTGCCAGCAGCTACAACAGGGGGAACATTCAGTACTTC | CASSYNRGNIQYF
TRBJ2-7 | . | TRBV5-4 | . | TGTGCCAGCAGCTTTCAAAGCGGAGGACTCATAGACTACGAGCAGTACTTC | CASSFQSGGLIDYEQYF
TRBJ2-5 | . | TRBV5-1 | TRBD1 | TGCGCCAGCAGCGTCGACAGGGGAAGAACGACCCAGTACTTC | CASSVDRGRTTQYF
TRBJ2-7 | few | TRBV9 | TRBD1 | TGTGCCAGCAGCGCACGGACAGGGGGGGACGAGCAGTACTTC | CASSARTGGDEQYF
TRBJ2-2 | . | TRBV24-1 | . | TGTGCCACCAGTGATTTAAAGGGAGTGAACACCGGGGAGCTGTTTTTT | CATSDLKGVNTGELFF
TRBJ1-5 | . | TRBV6-4 | TRBD1 | TGTGCCAGCAGTGACCCTCCCGAGGGACAGACTAGCAATCAGCCCCAGCATTTT | CASSDPPEGQTSNQPQHF
TRBJ2-7 | . | TRBV28 | . | TGTGCCAGCAGTGAGGGGGTCCTTCCTGAGCAGTACTTC | CASSEGVLPEQYF